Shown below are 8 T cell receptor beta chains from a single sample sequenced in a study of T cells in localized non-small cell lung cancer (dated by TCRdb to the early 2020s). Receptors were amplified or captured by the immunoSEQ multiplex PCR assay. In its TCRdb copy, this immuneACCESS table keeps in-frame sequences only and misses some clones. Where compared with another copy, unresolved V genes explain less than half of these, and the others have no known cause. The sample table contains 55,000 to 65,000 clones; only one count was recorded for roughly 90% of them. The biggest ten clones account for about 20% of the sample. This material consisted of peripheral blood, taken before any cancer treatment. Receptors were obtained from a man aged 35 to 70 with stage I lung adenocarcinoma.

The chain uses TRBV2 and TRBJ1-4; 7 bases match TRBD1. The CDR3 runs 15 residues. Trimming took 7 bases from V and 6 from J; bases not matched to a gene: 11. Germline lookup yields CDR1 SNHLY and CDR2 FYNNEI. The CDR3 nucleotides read TGTGCCAGCATCTCGAATAGACAGGGAGATGAAAAACTGTTTTTT. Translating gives CASISNRQGDEKLFF.

The CDR3 DNA sequence: TGTGCCAGCAAACCTCTAGGGGTCACCTACGAGCAGTACTTC. Its translation is CASKPLGVTYEQYF. The V gene is TRBV27, the J gene TRBJ2-7; perhaps TRBD1 as D (5 bases). Germline V gene sequence: CDR1 MNHEY, CDR2 SMNVEV (reference sequence). CDR3 length: 14 residues. Between the trimmed V and J ends, which lost 7 bases and 2 bases, there was a span of 15 bases.

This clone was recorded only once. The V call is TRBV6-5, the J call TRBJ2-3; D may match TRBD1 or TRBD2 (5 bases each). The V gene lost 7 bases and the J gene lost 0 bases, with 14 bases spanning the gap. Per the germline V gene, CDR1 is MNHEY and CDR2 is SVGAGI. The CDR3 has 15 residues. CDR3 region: CASTTRGGSTDTQYF. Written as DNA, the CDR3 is TGTGCCAGCACTACACGGGGCGGGAGCACAGATACGCAGTATTTT.

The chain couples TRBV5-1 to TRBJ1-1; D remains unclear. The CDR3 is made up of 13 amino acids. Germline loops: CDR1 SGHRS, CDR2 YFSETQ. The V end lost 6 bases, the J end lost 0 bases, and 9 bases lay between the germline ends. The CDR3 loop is CASKYRVNTEAFF. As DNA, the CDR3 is TGCGCCAGCAAGTATAGGGTGAACACTGAAGCTTTCTTT.

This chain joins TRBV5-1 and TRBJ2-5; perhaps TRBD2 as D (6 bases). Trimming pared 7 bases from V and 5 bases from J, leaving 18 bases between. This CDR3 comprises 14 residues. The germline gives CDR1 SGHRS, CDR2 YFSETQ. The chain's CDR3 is CASAWGLEGETQYF. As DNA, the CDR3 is TGCGCCAGCGCGTGGGGACTCGAGGGGGAGACCCAGTACTTC.

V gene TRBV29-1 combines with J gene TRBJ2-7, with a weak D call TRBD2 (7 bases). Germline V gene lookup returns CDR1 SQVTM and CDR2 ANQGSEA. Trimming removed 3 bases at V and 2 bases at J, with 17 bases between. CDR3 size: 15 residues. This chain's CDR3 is CSVDSEGGGTYEQYF. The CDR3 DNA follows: TGCAGCGTTGACAGCGAGGGAGGGGGTACCTACGAGCAGTACTTC.

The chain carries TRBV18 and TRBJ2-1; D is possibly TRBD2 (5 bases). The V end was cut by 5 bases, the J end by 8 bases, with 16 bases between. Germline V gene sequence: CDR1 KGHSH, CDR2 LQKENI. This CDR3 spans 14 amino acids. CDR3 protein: CASSEGNFLDEQFF. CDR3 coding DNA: TGTGCCAGCTCAGAGGGAAATTTTCTGGATGAGCAGTTCTTC.

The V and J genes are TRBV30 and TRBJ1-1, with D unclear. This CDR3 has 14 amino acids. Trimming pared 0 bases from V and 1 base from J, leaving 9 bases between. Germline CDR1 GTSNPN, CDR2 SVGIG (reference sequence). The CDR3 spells CAWSVPEKNTEAFF. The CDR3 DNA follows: TGTGCCTGGAGTGTCCCCGAGAAGAACACTGAAGCTTTCTTT.